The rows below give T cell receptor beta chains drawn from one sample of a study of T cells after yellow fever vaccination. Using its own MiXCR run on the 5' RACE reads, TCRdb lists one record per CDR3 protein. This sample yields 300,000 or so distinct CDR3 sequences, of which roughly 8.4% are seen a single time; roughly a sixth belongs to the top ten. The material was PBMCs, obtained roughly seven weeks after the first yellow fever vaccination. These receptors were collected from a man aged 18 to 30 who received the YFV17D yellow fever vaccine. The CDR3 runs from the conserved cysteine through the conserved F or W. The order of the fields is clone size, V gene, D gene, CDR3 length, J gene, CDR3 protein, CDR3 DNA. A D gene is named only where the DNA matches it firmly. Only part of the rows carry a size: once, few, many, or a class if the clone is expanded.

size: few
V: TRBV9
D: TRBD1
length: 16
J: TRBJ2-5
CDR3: CASSVRGDSYQETQYF
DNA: TGTGCCAGCAGCGTCCGTGGGGACAGCTACCAAGAGACCCAGTACTTC

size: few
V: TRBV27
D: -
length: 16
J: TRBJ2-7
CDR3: CASSPNLAQGFYEQYF
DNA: TGTGCCAGCAGCCCAAACCTGGCGCAAGGTTTCTACGAGCAGTACTTC

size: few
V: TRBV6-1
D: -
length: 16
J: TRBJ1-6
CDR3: CASSKQGAFKNSPLHF
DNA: TGTGCCAGCAGTAAACAGGGCGCCTTCAAAAATTCACCCCTCCACTTT

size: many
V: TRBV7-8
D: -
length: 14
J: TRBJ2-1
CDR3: CASSLYQTGGEQFF
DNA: TGTGCCAGCAGCTTGTACCAGACTGGAGGGGAGCAGTTCTTC

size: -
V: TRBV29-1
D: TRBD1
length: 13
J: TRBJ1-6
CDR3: CSVGGQGNSPLHF
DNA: TGCAGCGTTGGGGGACAGGGGAATTCACCCCTCCACTTT

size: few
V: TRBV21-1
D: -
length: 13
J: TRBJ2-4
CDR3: CASSSPVVGDVYF
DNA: TGTGCCAGCAGCAGCCCGGTCGTGGGGGACGTATACTTC

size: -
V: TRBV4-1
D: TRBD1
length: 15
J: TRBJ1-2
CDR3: CASSQRDSGQDGYTF
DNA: TGCGCCAGCAGCCAAAGGGACTCCGGACAGGATGGCTACACCTTC

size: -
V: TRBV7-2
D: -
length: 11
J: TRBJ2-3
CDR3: CASTFTDTQYF
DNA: TGTGCCAGCACATTCACAGATACGCAGTATTTT

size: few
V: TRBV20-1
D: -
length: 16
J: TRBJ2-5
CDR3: CSARDLAGPAQETQYF
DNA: TGCAGTGCTAGAGATCTGGCGGGGCCGGCGCAAGAGACCCAGTACTTC

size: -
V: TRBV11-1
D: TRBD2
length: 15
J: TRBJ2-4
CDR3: CASSLSGTRKNIQYF
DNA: TGTGCCAGCAGCTTATCCGGGACTAGAAAAAACATTCAGTACTTC

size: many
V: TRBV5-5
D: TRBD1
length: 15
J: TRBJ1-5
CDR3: CASSLARGINQPQHF
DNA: TGTGCCAGCAGCTTGGCCAGGGGGATAAATCAGCCCCAGCATTTT

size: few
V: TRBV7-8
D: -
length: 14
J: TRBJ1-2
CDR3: CASSETEIPYGYTF
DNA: TGTGCCAGCAGCGAAACAGAAATTCCCTATGGCTACACCTTC

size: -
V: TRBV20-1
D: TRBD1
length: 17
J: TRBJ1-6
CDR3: CSAPGGRATSYNSPLHF
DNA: TGCAGTGCTCCAGGGGGGCGTGCTACCTCCTATAATTCACCCCTCCACTTT

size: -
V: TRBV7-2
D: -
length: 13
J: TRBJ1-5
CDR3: CASSPHGSGPQHF
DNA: TGTGCCAGCAGCCCACACGGGTCGGGGCCCCAGCATTTT

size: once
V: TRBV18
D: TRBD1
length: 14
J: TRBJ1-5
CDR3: CASSPQGANQPQHF
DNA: TGTGCCAGCTCACCACAGGGGGCAAATCAGCCCCAGCATTTT

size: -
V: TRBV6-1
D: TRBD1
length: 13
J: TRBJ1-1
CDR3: CASRTGTEVRAFF
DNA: TGTGCCAGCAGGACCGGGACAGAGGTTCGAGCTTTCTTT

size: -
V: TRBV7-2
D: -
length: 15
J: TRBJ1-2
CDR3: CASSPTEPANYGYTF
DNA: TGTGCCAGCAGCCCTACAGAGCCCGCTAACTATGGCTACACCTTC

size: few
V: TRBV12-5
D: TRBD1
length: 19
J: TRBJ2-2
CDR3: CASGLVGPRDRGNTGELFF
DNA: TGTGCTAGTGGTTTGGTCGGCCCCCGGGACAGGGGTAACACCGGGGAGCTGTTTTTT

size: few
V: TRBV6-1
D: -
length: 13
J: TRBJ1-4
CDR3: CASSWGSNEKLFF
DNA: TGTGCCAGCAGCTGGGGGTCTAATGAAAAACTGTTTTTT

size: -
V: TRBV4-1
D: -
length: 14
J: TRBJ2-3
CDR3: CASSQRFAPSTQYF
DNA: TGCGCCAGCAGCCAGCGTTTCGCGCCCTCTACGCAGTATTTT

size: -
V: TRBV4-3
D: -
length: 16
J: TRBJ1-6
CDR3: CASSSQRDSYNSPLHF
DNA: TGCGCCAGCAGCTCGCAACGGGACTCCTATAATTCACCCCTCCACTTT

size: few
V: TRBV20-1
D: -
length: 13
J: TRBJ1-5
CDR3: CSGVEDSNQPQHF
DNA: TGCAGTGGCGTGGAGGATAGCAATCAGCCCCAGCATTTT

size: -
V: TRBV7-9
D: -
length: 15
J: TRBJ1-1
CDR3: CASSLASGRNTEAFF
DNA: TGTGCCAGCAGCTTAGCTTCAGGCCGGAACACTGAAGCTTTCTTT

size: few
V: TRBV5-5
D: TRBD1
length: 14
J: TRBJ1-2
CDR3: CASSQDRAAYGYTF
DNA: TGTGCCAGCAGCCAGGACAGGGCAGCTTATGGCTACACCTTC

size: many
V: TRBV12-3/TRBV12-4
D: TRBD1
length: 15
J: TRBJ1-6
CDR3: CASRPRQGMNSPLHF
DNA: TGTGCCAGCAGGCCTCGACAGGGGATGAATTCACCCCTCCACTTT

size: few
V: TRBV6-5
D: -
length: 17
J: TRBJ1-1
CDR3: CASSYSRSLGIGAEAFF
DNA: TGTGCCAGCAGTTACTCGAGGTCCTTAGGGATCGGCGCTGAAGCTTTCTTT

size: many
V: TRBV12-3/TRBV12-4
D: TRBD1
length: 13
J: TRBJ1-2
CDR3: CASSFGRGHGYTF
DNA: TGTGCCAGCAGTTTTGGCAGGGGGCATGGCTACACCTTC

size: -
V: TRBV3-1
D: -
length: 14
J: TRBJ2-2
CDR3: CASSLGPHTGELFF
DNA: TGTGCCAGCAGCCTTGGACCACACACCGGGGAGCTGTTTTTT

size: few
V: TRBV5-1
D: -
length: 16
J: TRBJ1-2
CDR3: CASSLDPLAASYGYTF
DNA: TGCGCCAGCAGCTTGGATCCCCTGGCAGCTAGCTATGGCTACACCTTC

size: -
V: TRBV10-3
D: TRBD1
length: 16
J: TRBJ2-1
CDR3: CAISPTLDRSGGEQFF
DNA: TGTGCCATCAGCCCTACTCTGGACAGGTCTGGGGGTGAGCAGTTCTTC

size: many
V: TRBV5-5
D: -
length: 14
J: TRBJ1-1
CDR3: CASSPAGRNTEAFF
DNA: TGTGCCAGCAGCCCTGCAGGCAGGAACACTGAAGCTTTCTTT